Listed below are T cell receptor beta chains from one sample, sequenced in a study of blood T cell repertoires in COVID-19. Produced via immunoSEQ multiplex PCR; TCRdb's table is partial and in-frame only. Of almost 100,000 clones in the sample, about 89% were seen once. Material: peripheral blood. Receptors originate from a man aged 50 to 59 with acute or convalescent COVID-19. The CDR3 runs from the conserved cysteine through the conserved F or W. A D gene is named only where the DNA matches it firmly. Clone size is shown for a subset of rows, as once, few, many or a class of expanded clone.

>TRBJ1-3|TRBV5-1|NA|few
TGCGCCAGCAGCCCTGGGGCCAGCTCAGGAAACACCATATATTTT
CASSPGASSGNTIYF
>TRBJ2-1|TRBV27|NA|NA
TGTGCCAGCAGCCCGGGACTTCAAGGGGAGCAGTTCTTC
CASSPGLQGEQFF
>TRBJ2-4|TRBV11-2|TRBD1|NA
TGTGCCAGCAGAGGGCTGGGACAGGGAGCCAAAAACATTCAGTACTTC
CASRGLGQGAKNIQYF
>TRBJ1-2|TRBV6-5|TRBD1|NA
TGTGCCAGCAGTTACGACAGGGCCAACTATGGCTACACCTTC
CASSYDRANYGYTF
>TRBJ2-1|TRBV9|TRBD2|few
TGTGCCAGCAGCTTTGAAGCGGGAGATTTGACTGAGCAGTTCTTC
CASSFEAGDLTEQFF
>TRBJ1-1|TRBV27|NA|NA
TGTGCCAGCAGTCCAATCAGGATGAACACTGAAGCTTTCTTT
CASSPIRMNTEAFF
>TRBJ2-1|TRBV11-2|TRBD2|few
TGTGCCAGCAGCTTAGGACTAGCATTGAATGAGCAGTTCTTC
CASSLGLALNEQFF
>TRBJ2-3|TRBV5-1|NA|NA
TGCGCCAGCAGCCCCGGTAGCGGCCGCGGCACAGATACGCAGTATTTT
CASSPGSGRGTDTQYF
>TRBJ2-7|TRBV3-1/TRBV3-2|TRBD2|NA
TGTGCCAGCAGCCAAGATGTGACTAGCGGAACCTACGAGCAGTACTTC
CASSQDVTSGTYEQYF
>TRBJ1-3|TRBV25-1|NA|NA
TGTGCCAGCAGTGAACCCCGGGGGGTCTCTGCCGGATCCCTCTATTTT
CASSEPRGVSAGSLYF
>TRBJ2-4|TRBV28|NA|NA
TGTGCCACCAAGGAGCAAGCCAAAAACATTCAGTACTTC
CATKEQAKNIQYF
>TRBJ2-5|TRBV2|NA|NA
TGTGCCAGCAGTGTTGCCAGCCTGCGGGAGACCCAGTACTTC
CASSVASLRETQYF
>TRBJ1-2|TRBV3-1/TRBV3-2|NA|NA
TGTGCCAGCAGCCCCCGGGACACCTATGGCTACACCTTC
CASSPRDTYGYTF
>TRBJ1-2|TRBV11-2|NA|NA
TGTGCCAGCAGCTCGGGGGGTGTGGGATATGGCTACACCTTC
CASSSGGVGYGYTF
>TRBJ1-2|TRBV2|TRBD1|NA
TGTGCCAGCAGGGGACAGGGACAGAACTATGGCTACACCTTC
CASRGQGQNYGYTF